What follows are 24 T cell receptor beta chains derived from one specimen sequenced in a study of T cells after yellow fever vaccination. Each CDR3 protein is one row after TCRdb ran MiXCR on the 5' RACE reads. The data contain roughly 300,000 distinct CDR3 sequences, 7% to 10% of them seen just once; the ten biggest clones take up 17%. This sample comprised PBMCs, obtained roughly 47 days after the first yellow fever vaccination. These receptors were taken from a man younger than 35 who received the YFV17D yellow fever vaccine.

This clonotype was found a few times. The chain has TRBV18 and TRBJ1-2; 9 bases are shared with TRBD1. This CDR3 spans 14 amino acids. V shed 3 bases, J shed 6 bases, and the junction held 5 bases outside the gene matches. The V gene's germline CDR1 is KGHSH and CDR2 LQKENI. CDR3 in DNA: TGTGCCAGCTCACCCCGGGACAGGGCCGATGGCTACACCTTC. Translating gives CASSPRDRADGYTF.

This clonotype was observed a few times. The rearrangement joins TRBV3-1 to TRBJ2-3, with 9 nucleotides matching TRBD1. CDR3 length equals 16 residues. The germline V gene encodes CDR1 LGHDT and CDR2 YNNKEL (reference sequence). V gave up 2 bases and J gave up 4 bases; unmatched junction bases: 7. CDR3 protein: CASSQLQGAGSDTQYF. The CDR3 region has the DNA TGTGCCAGCAGCCAACTACAGGGGGCTGGGTCAGATACGCAGTATTTT.

Comment on this clonotype: One end of the junction is discordant with germline, which a read error may explain. This sequence joins TRBV20-1 and TRBJ2-1, with 10 bases identical to TRBD2. CDR3 size: 18 residues. CDR1 is DFQATT, CDR2 SNEGSKA, per germline (reference sequence). The chain's CDR3 is CRARDVGRLAGVYNEQFF. The CDR3 DNA is TGCAGGGCTAGAGATGTCGGGCGGCTAGCGGGGGTTTACAATGAGCAGTTCTTC.

To note about this clonotype: Sequence at one end of the junction differs from germline and may be a read error. The genes are TRBV5-1 and TRBJ2-1; TRBD1 might be the D (6 bases). Germline CDR1 is SGHRS and CDR2 is YFSETQ. The length of the CDR3 is 13 residues. CDR3 loop: CASSGQFYNEQIF. The CDR3 DNA reads as TGCGCCAGCAGTGGACAGTTCTACAATGAGCAGATCTTC.

The chain joins TRBV27 to TRBJ2-5, with TRBD1 as a possible D gene (6 bases). This CDR3 is 13 amino acids long. V was pared by 6 bases and J by 4 bases, with 12 bases between. Germline CDR1 and CDR2: MNHEY and SMNVEV (reference sequence). The CDR3: CASRLRGLETQYF. The DNA for the CDR3 is TGTGCCAGCAGGCTGAGGGGGTTAGAGACCCAGTACTTC.

This clonotype occurred many times. One end of the junction does not line up with germline, which may come from a read error. V is TRBV5-1 and J is TRBJ1-1; maybe TRBD1 (5 bases). CDR3 length: 13 residues. Germline CDR1 is SGHRS and CDR2 is YFSETQ. In DNA form, the CDR3 reads TGTGCCAGCAGCTTAGGGGCGGACACTGAAGCTTTCTTT. It yields the protein CASSLGADTEAFF.

The genes are TRBV6-6 and TRBJ2-7; 7 nucleotides match TRBD1. Trimming removed 6 bases from V and 6 bases from J; junction bases left unmatched: 8. The germline CDR1 and CDR2 sequences are MNHNY and SVGAGI (reference sequence). The CDR3 covers 13 residues. CDR3 nucleotide sequence: TGTGCCAGCAGGCCATACAGGGGTGCCGAGCAGTACGTC. Translating it yields CASRPYRGAEQYV.

This clonotype was seen ten or more times. This rearrangement joins TRBV9 to TRBJ2-3, with TRBD2 matching 8 bases. V shed 4 bases and J 2 bases; nucleotides not matched to a gene: 6. Germline-derived CDR1 and CDR2 are SGDLS and YYNGEE. CDR3 length: 15 amino acids. For the CDR3, the DNA is TGTGCCAGCAGCTCAAGCGGGGGCCCCACAGATACGCAGTATTTT. Protein: CASSSSGGPTDTQYF.

This clonotype has a handful of counts. One end of the junction does not line up with germline, which may come from a read error. The chain is built from TRBV7-9 and TRBJ2-1; possibly TRBD1 for D (6 bases). The CDR3 has 13 amino acids. CDR1 is SEHNR, CDR2 FQNEAQ, per germline (reference sequence). Here the CDR3 reads CANSLGGDNEQFF. The CDR3, as DNA: TGTGCCAACAGCTTAGGGGGAGACAATGAGCAGTTCTTC.

This clonotype has a handful of counts. The chain links TRBV11-2 to TRBJ2-2; 8 positions agree with TRBD2. From germline, CDR1 is SGHAT and CDR2 FQNNGV. The CDR3 covers 16 residues. With V trimmed by 6 bases and J by 3 bases, 9 bases remained unmatched. CDR3 sequence (DNA): TGTGCCAGCAGATCGATTCGGGGGGGGCACACCGGGGAGCTGTTTTTT. This gives the protein CASRSIRGGHTGELFF. Full variable domain (rest looked up from reference TRBV11-2 and TRBJ2-2): EAGVAQSPRYKIIEKRQSVAFWCNPISGHATLYWYQQILGQGPKLLIQFQNNGVVDDSQLPKDRFSAERLKGVDSTLKIQPAKLEDSAVYLCASRSIRGGHTGELFFGEGSRLTVL.

The rearrangement uses TRBV20-1 and TRBJ2-7, with TRBD1 matching 9 bases. This CDR3 is built from 12 residues. V was clipped by 6 bases and J by 7 bases; unmatched bases: 7. Germline CDR1 and CDR2: DFQATT and SNEGSKA (reference sequence). In DNA, the CDR3 is TGCAGTGCAGGGACAGGGTTTGGGGAGCAGTACGTC. Translation gives CSAGTGFGEQYV.

Only a few counts were recorded for this clonotype. The chain carries TRBV6-1 and TRBJ1-6, with 7 bases lining up with TRBD1. The germline gives CDR1 MNHNS, CDR2 SASEGT. The CDR3 is 16 amino acids. V lost 5 bases and J lost 7; bases outside the gene matches: 11. CDR3 region: CASSHDLTGENSPLHF. The CDR3 nucleotides are TGTGCCAGCAGTCATGACCTTACAGGGGAGAATTCACCCCTCCACTTT.

This clonotype turned up a few times. V is TRBV7-2 and J is TRBJ1-2; weak D call: TRBD1 (6 bases). This CDR3 is 13 amino acids long. V was pared by 1 base and J by 7 bases, with 10 bases between. Germline V gene sequence: CDR1 SGHTA, CDR2 FQGNSA. Written as DNA, the CDR3 is TGTGCCAGCAGCTTAGACAGGGTTGGTGGCTACACCTTC. As protein: CASSLDRVGGYTF. Full variable domain (missing parts from reference TRBV7-2 and TRBJ1-2): GAGVSQSPSNKVTEKGKDVELRCDPISGHTALYWYRQSLGQGLEFLIYFQGNSAPDKSGLPSDRFSAERTGGSVSTLTIQRTQQEDSAVYLCASSLDRVGGYTFGSGTRLTVV.

This clonotype showed up just a few times. The chain employs TRBV7-9 and TRBJ1-5; D ambiguous. The CDR3 has 15 residues. Germline V gives CDR1 SEHNR, CDR2 FQNEAQ (reference sequence). Deletions cut 6 bases from V and 5 bases from J, with 17 bases between. CDR3 in amino acids: CASSLPGPGDQPQHF. DNA of the CDR3: TGTGCCAGCAGTCTTCCTGGTCCCGGGGATCAGCCCCAGCATTTT.

This clonotype was detected many times. For the CDR3, the DNA is TGTGCCAGCAGCTTAAAGATGGGATATGGGGGGGCCTACGAGCAGTACGTC. It encodes CASSLKMGYGGAYEQYV. The chain is built from TRBV7-2 and TRBJ2-7, with TRBD2 identical over 7 bases. Trimming at V came to 2 bases and at J to 2 bases, leaving 12 bases not matched to a gene. In germline, CDR1 is SGHTA, CDR2 FQGNSA. This CDR3 is built from 17 residues.

This clonotype was counted ten times or more. This chain links TRBV7-9 with TRBJ1-3, with D possibly TRBD1 on 6 matching bases. This CDR3 comprises 15 residues. V lost 5 bases and J lost 0, with 11 bases in between. Germline CDR1 and CDR2: SEHNR and FQNEAQ (reference sequence). The CDR3: CASSGQSSSGNTIYF. Written as DNA, the CDR3 is TGTGCCAGCAGCGGACAGTCGAGCTCTGGAAACACCATATATTTT. Full variable domain (remainder filled in from reference TRBV7-9 and TRBJ1-3): DTGVSQNPRHKITKRGQNVTFRCDPISEHNRLYWYRQTLGQGPEFLTYFQNEAQLEKSRLLSDRFSAERPKGSFSTLEIQRTEQGDSAMYLCASSGQSSSGNTIYFGEGSWLTVV.

This clonotype came up a few times. The rearrangement links TRBV12-3 or TRBV12-4 to TRBJ1-2; D is undetermined. Trimming stripped 5 bases from V and 0 bases from J, with 7 bases between. This CDR3 spans 13 amino acids. The DNA for the CDR3 is TGTGCCAGCAGTCGGGCAGCTAACTATGGCTACACCTTC. Its protein product is CASSRAANYGYTF.

The rearrangement uses TRBV30 and TRBJ1-2, with D maybe TRBD1 (6 bases). Germline loops: CDR1 GTSNPN, CDR2 SVGIG (reference sequence). The CDR3 runs 12 residues. The V end lost 4 bases, the J end lost 2 bases, and 8 bases lay between the germline ends. The CDR3 is CAWTQGNYGYTF. The DNA of the CDR3 is TGTGCCTGGACTCAGGGGAACTATGGCTACACCTTC.

This clonotype was observed many times. J is TRBJ1-1 and V is TRBV11-2; no firm D call. Trimming cost V 2 bases and J 5 bases, with 9 bases left between them. The CDR3 consists of 13 residues. Germline CDR1 and CDR2: SGHAT and FQNNGV. CDR3 sequence: CASSLLGDTEAFF. CDR3 nucleotide sequence: TGTGCCAGCAGCTTACTAGGTGATACTGAAGCTTTCTTT.

This clonotype was observed a handful of times. This chain links TRBV7-2 with TRBJ1-6; D remains ambiguous. The germline CDR1 and CDR2 sequences are SGHTA and FQGNSA. The V and J ends lost 3 bases and 0 bases respectively, with 3 bases between them. The CDR3 totals 14 residues. CDR3 sequence: CASSFVSYNSPLHF. As DNA, the CDR3 is TGTGCCAGCAGCTTTGTCTCCTATAATTCACCCCTCCACTTT.

There are many counts of this clonotype. This chain connects TRBV18 to TRBJ2-7, with D perhaps TRBD1 (6 bases). V lost 3 bases and J 4 bases, leaving 19 bases between the germline ends. Germline V gives CDR1 KGHSH, CDR2 LQKENI. The CDR3 covers 16 residues. The CDR3 sequence is CASSPAGAGVLYEQYF. The CDR3 coding sequence is TGTGCCAGCTCACCGGCTGGGGCAGGGGTGTTGTACGAGCAGTACTTC.

This CDR3 reads CATSNSGGAGEQFF. The CDR3 bases are TGTGCCACCAGCAATAGCGGGGGGGCCGGGGAGCAGTTCTTC. V gene TRBV24-1 combines with J gene TRBJ2-1, with 11 bases lining up with TRBD2. Per germline, CDR1 KGHDR and CDR2 SFDVKD. The junction had 8 bases not matched to a gene; V was cut back by 7 bases and J by 10 bases. The CDR3 is 14 residues long.

The table lists this clonotype with a few counts. CDR3 region: CASSQEEDNQPQHF. As DNA, the CDR3 is TGTGCCAGCAGCCAAGAGGAAGACAATCAGCCCCAGCATTTT. This sequence joins TRBV4-2 and TRBJ1-5; no firm D call. V was cut by 0 bases and J by 3 bases, with 6 bases left in between. CDR1 is LGHNA, CDR2 YNFKEQ, per germline. The CDR3 contains 14 residues.

This clonotype was found a few times. The genes are TRBV10-3 and TRBJ2-7; D unresolved. Looked up from germline, CDR1 is ENHRY and CDR2 is SYGVKD. Trimming shortened V by 2 bases and J by 1 base, and 9 bases separated the two germline ends. The CDR3 spans 14 residues. CDR3 protein: CAISEGRVSYEQYV. CDR3 bases: TGTGCCATCAGTGAGGGACGTGTATCCTACGAGCAGTACGTC.